These 26 T cell receptor beta chains were all obtained from the same sample, sequenced in a study of shared clonotypes between healthy human individuals. The table came from immunoSEQ multiplex PCR; TCRdb's copy has only in-frame clones and leaves some out. This table has 2 million to 3 million clones, roughly 93% appearing once. Sequencing used naive CD4+ T cells from PBMCs. Subset specified: CD45RA+ positively selected. These receptors all stem from a man younger than 35 in good health. Some clones in this sample may be carry-over from other donors' samples.

The gene calls are TRBV25-1 and TRBJ1-5; no firm D call. The germline V gene has CDR1 MGHDK and CDR2 SYGVNS. The CDR3 runs to 12 residues. V shed 9 bases and J shed 0 bases, with 6 bases lying between them. CDR3 in amino acids: CASSVSNQPQHF. The CDR3 region has the DNA TGTGCCAGTTCTGTTAGCAATCAGCCCCAGCATTTT.

The chain carries TRBV4-1 and TRBJ2-2, with D tentatively TRBD1 (5 bases). V gave up 0 bases and J gave up 1 base, with 12 bases separating them. The CDR3 sequence is 17 residues long. Per germline, CDR1 MGHRA and CDR2 YSYEKL. In DNA form, the CDR3 reads TGCGCCAGCAGCCAAGATACAGGCGGCTTGAACACCGGGGAGCTGTTTTTT. This encodes CASSQDTGGLNTGELFF.

The J gene is TRBJ2-5, the V gene TRBV7-2, with TRBD1 matching over 7 bases. The tail of the sequence fits TRBJ2-7 better, so the J call may be wrong. The CDR3 sequence is 15 residues long. Germline CDR1 and CDR2: SGHTA and FQGNSA. CDR3 coding DNA: TGTGCCAGCAGCCGCCGGGACAGCAGCTCCTACGAGCAGTACTTC. As protein: CASSRRDSSSYEQYF.

This clone showed up just once. Sequence at one end of the junction differs from germline and may be a read error. This chain links TRBV7-9 with TRBJ2-2, with a possible D match to TRBD2 (5 bases). The length of the CDR3 is 15 residues. Germline values: CDR1 SEHNR, CDR2 FQNEAQ (reference sequence). The CDR3 reads CTSSLLRLAGGELFF. The CDR3 nucleotides read TGTACCAGCAGCTTATTACGACTCGCGGGCGGGGAGCTGTTTTTT.

The chain carries TRBV6-5 and TRBJ1-1; a weak D match, TRBD1 (5 bases). The V end lost 6 bases, the J end lost 3 bases, and 11 bases lay between the germline ends. There are 13 residues in the CDR3. Germline V gene sequence: CDR1 MNHEY, CDR2 SVGAGI. CDR3 protein: CASSPRGHTEAFF. The CDR3 bases are TGTGCCAGCAGCCCCCGGGGCCACACTGAAGCTTTCTTT.

Concerning this clone itself: Other DNA variants within this sample encode the same CDR3. This chain connects TRBV7-9 to TRBJ2-1, with D tentatively TRBD2 (5 bases). The V end was cut by 4 bases, the J end by 4 bases, with 8 bases between. The germline V gene encodes CDR1 SEHNR and CDR2 FQNEAQ (reference sequence). This CDR3 is 13 amino acids long. DNA for the CDR3: TGTGCCAGCAGCTCCTCGGGATACAATGAGCAGTTCTTC. Translation: CASSSSGYNEQFF.

The J gene is TRBJ2-7, the V gene TRBV5-1; D possibly corresponds to TRBD1 (5 bases). The germline gives CDR1 SGHRS, CDR2 YFSETQ. With 4 bases removed from V and 1 base from J, the gap between germline ends came to 15 bases. The CDR3 runs 15 residues. CDR3 coding DNA: TGCGCCAGCAGCCCACGGTTGGGGCCATCCTACGAGCAGTACTTC. Translation: CASSPRLGPSYEQYF.

V is TRBV29-1 and J is TRBJ1-2; TRBD1 is a possible D gene (5 bases). The CDR3 has 13 amino acids. V was cut by 6 bases and J by 5 bases, with 16 bases left in between. Germline V gives CDR1 SQVTM, CDR2 ANQGSEA. In nucleotides, the CDR3 is TGCAGCGTCTCGAGGGGAATCGAATATGGCTACACCTTC. Its protein is CSVSRGIEYGYTF.

The CDR3 DNA sequence: TGTGCCAGCAGGGCCGACAGGGCGAGCACTGAAGCTTTCTTT. Amino acid sequence: CASRADRASTEAFF. V usage is TRBV6-4 and J usage is TRBJ1-1, with TRBD1 identical over 7 bases. Germline V lookup: CDR1 MRHNA, CDR2 SNTAGT. V dropped 6 bases and J dropped 4; count of bases not matched to a gene: 8. CDR3 length: 14 residues.

CDR3 coding DNA: TGTGCCAGCAGTGCGGGGCTTGGGAACACTGAAGCTTTCTTT. Protein sequence: CASSAGLGNTEAFF. The chain couples TRBV2 to TRBJ1-1, with D possibly matching TRBD1 (5 bases). This CDR3 comprises 14 residues. The germline gives CDR1 SNHLY, CDR2 FYNNEI. The V gene lost 4 bases and the J gene lost 1 base, with 10 bases spanning the gap.

V and J are TRBV6-9 and TRBJ2-1, with D perhaps TRBD1 (6 bases). CDR1 is MNHGY and CDR2 is SVAAGI in the germline V gene. Trimming took off 2 bases at V and 9 bases at J, with 14 bases between the two ends. The CDR3 contains 14 residues. The CDR3: CASSYRAGEGEQFF. The CDR3 coding sequence is TGTGCCAGCAGTTATAGGGCAGGGGAAGGTGAGCAGTTCTTC.

CDR3 protein: CASRKQGANTGELFF. The DNA for the CDR3 is TGCGCCAGCAGAAAACAGGGGGCGAACACCGGGGAGCTGTTTTTT. The chain links TRBV5-1 to TRBJ2-2; the match to TRBD1 covers 8 bases. This CDR3 has 15 residues. Trimming cost V 5 bases and J 0 bases; bases outside gene matches: 3. Germline V CDR1 and CDR2: SGHRS, YFSETQ.

J is TRBJ2-7 and V is TRBV6-1; D may be TRBD2 (6 bases). The CDR3 consists of 14 residues. Trimming took off 6 bases at V and 1 base at J, with 13 bases between the two ends. In germline, CDR1 is MNHNS, CDR2 SASEGT. The CDR3 region is CASRVRAGSYEQYF. The CDR3, as DNA: TGTGCCAGCAGGGTTCGAGCGGGTTCCTACGAGCAGTACTTC.

This sequence joins TRBV5-1 and TRBJ2-3; TRBD2 aligns across 11 bases. This CDR3 contains 16 residues. The germline CDR1 and CDR2 sequences are SGHRS and YFSETQ. V shed 3 bases and J 2 bases; nucleotides not matched to a gene: 5. In DNA form, the CDR3 reads TGCGCCAGCAGCTCGGGACTAGCGGCCTACACAGATACGCAGTATTTT. It is translated as CASSSGLAAYTDTQYF.

The chain combines TRBV7-6 with TRBJ2-7, with D tentatively TRBD1 or TRBD2 (5 bases each). The CDR3 extends over 14 amino acids. Germline V gene data show CDR1 as SGHVS and CDR2 as FNYEAQ. V gave up 4 bases and J gave up 2 bases, with 12 bases separating them. The CDR3 DNA is TGTGCCAGCAGCTCCGTCGAGGGGACCTACGAGCAGTACTTC. As protein: CASSSVEGTYEQYF. The full variable domain, in which reference TRBV7-6 and TRBJ2-7 provide the parts outside the CDR3, is GAGVSQSPRYKVTKRGQDVALRCDPISGHVSLYWYRQALGQGPEFLTYFNYEAQQDKSGLPNDRFSAERPEGSISTLTIQRTEQRDSAMYRCASSSVEGTYEQYFGPGTRLTVT.

The rearrangement uses TRBV5-8 and TRBJ1-2; D perhaps matches TRBD1 (5 bases). V was trimmed by 6 bases and J by 5 bases, leaving 23 bases between them. The V gene's germline CDR1 is SGHTS and CDR2 YDEGEE. The CDR3 runs to 16 residues. The CDR3 sequence is CASTLGPGLAEYGYTF. The DNA of the CDR3 is TGTGCCAGCACCCTGGGGCCAGGGTTGGCAGAATATGGCTACACCTTC.

This rearrangement joins TRBV18 to TRBJ1-2; D perhaps matches TRBD1 (5 bases). Germline CDR1 reads KGHSH; CDR2 reads LQKENI. The germline V and J ends were trimmed by 2 bases and 7 bases, with 17 bases remaining between them. CDR3 size: 15 residues. The CDR3 is CASSPTGRAESGYTF. CDR3 DNA sequence: TGTGCCAGCTCACCAACAGGCAGGGCGGAAAGTGGCTACACCTTC.

Only one count was recorded for this clone. The V call is TRBV7-2, the J call TRBJ2-1; perhaps TRBD1 as D (6 bases). Germline CDR1 is SGHTA and CDR2 is FQGNSA. The CDR3 loop spans 17 amino acids. V lost 1 base to trimming and J lost 7 bases, with 20 bases between them. CDR3 in amino acids: CASSLVLQGRAGNEQFF. CDR3 sequence (DNA): TGTGCCAGCAGCTTAGTCCTACAGGGCCGGGCCGGGAATGAGCAGTTCTTC.

The J gene is TRBJ2-2, the V gene TRBV27; 14 nucleotides align to TRBD2. The germline gives CDR1 MNHEY, CDR2 SMNVEV (reference sequence). The CDR3 extends over 18 amino acids. The V and J ends lost 9 bases and 4 bases, in that order; junction bases with no gene match: 13. CDR3 bases: TGTGCCAGTCGGAGGGGGACTAGCGGGAGTGTAGGCACCGGGGAGCTGTTTTTT. Translation: CASRRGTSGSVGTGELFF.

V and J are TRBV10-2 and TRBJ1-1; D not certain. The ends were cut back, 4 bases at V and 13 bases at J, with 19 bases in the middle. There are 13 residues in the CDR3. Germline assignment: CDR1 WSHSY and CDR2 SAAADI. The CDR3 sequence: CASSVSSRALVFF. CDR3 DNA: TGCGCCAGCAGTGTTAGCAGCCGGGCTTTGGTTTTCTTT.

This rearrangement joins TRBV7-9 to TRBJ1-2; D is uncertain. Per the germline V gene, CDR1 is SEHNR and CDR2 is FQNEAQ (reference sequence). Between the trimmed V and J ends, which lost 5 bases and 1 base, there was a span of 23 bases. This CDR3 region has 18 residues. The CDR3 DNA sequence: TGTGCCAGCAGCGAAGGCCCTCTCTTGGCGGACCTTAACTATGGCTACACCTTC. This sequence encodes CASSEGPLLADLNYGYTF.

This chain joins TRBV18 and TRBJ2-7; weak D call: TRBD2 (6 bases). The CDR3 length is 15 residues. The V and J ends lost 2 bases and 2 bases respectively, with 13 bases between them. In germline, CDR1 is KGHSH, CDR2 LQKENI. The CDR3: CASSPDSGRAYEQYF. The CDR3 nucleotides are TGTGCCAGCTCACCAGATAGCGGTAGGGCCTACGAGCAGTACTTC.

The chain recombines TRBV6-5 with TRBJ2-2, with 7 nucleotides matching TRBD1. The CDR3 spans 15 residues. CDR1 is MNHEY, CDR2 SVGAGI, per germline. With V trimmed by 6 bases and J by 4 bases, 8 bases remained unmatched. This CDR3 reads CASRFNRDSTGELFF. The CDR3 DNA follows: TGTGCCAGCAGATTTAACCGGGACAGCACCGGGGAGCTGTTTTTT.

CDR3 DNA: TGCAGCGGTGACCGGGACAGGGGCACTGAAGCTTTCTTT. It translates to CSGDRDRGTEAFF. The genes are TRBV29-1 and TRBJ1-1; TRBD1 agrees at 10 bases. The CDR3 is made up of 13 amino acids. In germline, CDR1 is SQVTM, CDR2 ANQGSEA. J was trimmed by 4 bases and V by 7 bases; bases with no gene match: 6. Drawing the rest from reference TRBV29-1 and TRBJ1-1, the complete variable domain is SAVISQKPSRDICQRGTSLTIQCQVDSQVTMMFWYRQQPGQSLTLIATANQGSEATYESGFVIDKFPISRPNLTFSTLTVSNMSPEDSSIYLCSGDRDRGTEAFFGQGTRLTVV.

This chain links TRBV6-5 with TRBJ1-1, with D perhaps matching TRBD1 (5 bases). The germline gives CDR1 MNHEY, CDR2 SVGAGI. The CDR3 runs 13 residues. V shed 8 bases and J shed 6 bases, with 16 bases lying between them. The CDR3 nucleotides read TGTGCCAGCGCGGGGGGACCCGGGGCTGAAGCTTTCTTT. Translation: CASAGGPGAEAFF.

This chain uses TRBV4-3 with TRBJ2-1, with D unclear. Germline V gene data show CDR1 as LGHNA and CDR2 as YSLEER. CDR3 size: 13 residues. Deletions cut 0 bases from V and 5 bases from J, with 5 bases between. In DNA form, the CDR3 reads TGCGCCAGCAGCCAAGACAGCGACAATGAGCAGTTCTTC. It specifies CASSQDSDNEQFF.